Shown below are 32 T cell receptor beta chains from a single sample sequenced in a study of shared clonotypes between healthy human individuals (dated by TCRdb to between 2020 and 2021). Receptors were amplified or captured by the immunoSEQ multiplex PCR assay. The source is immuneACCESS, and TCRdb retained only in-frame sequences with V and J called. Part of the clones is not carried over; for the studies checked, unresolved V genes explain less than half of this, and the remainder is unexplained. This sample is represented by approximately 1.4 million clones; 95% to 99% of them were singletons. Of the sample, around 0.45% falls within the top ten clones. The sequenced material came from naive CD4+ T cells sorted from blood. The sample's cell subset or site, from its label and the paper: CD45RA+ positively selected. These receptors all come from a man aged 25-45 years in good health.

The J gene is TRBJ2-1, the V gene TRBV2; 9 bases map to TRBD1. The V and J ends lost 10 bases and 6 bases, in that order; junction bases with no gene match: 10. Germline CDR1 reads SNHLY; CDR2 reads FYNNEI. The CDR3 spans 14 residues. CDR3 sequence (DNA): TGTGCCACCACTCCTAAGACAGGGGGCAATGAGCAGTTCTTC. This sequence encodes CATTPKTGGNEQFF.

J is TRBJ2-3 and V is TRBV9; D is perhaps TRBD2 (5 bases). This CDR3 is 16 amino acids long. Germline V gene sequence: CDR1 SGDLS, CDR2 YYNGEE. V was clipped by 0 bases and J by 0 bases, with 11 bases between them. As DNA, the CDR3 is TGTGCCAGCAGCGTAGGGGAGAGGGCTAGCACAGATACGCAGTATTTT. This sequence encodes CASSVGERASTDTQYF.

The V gene is TRBV5-8, the J gene TRBJ2-5; no clear D gene. V gave up 5 bases and J gave up 4 bases, with 3 bases separating them. The germline V gene encodes CDR1 SGHTS and CDR2 YDEGEE. The length of the CDR3 is 10 residues. CDR3 region: CASRGETQYF. In nucleotides, the CDR3 is TGTGCCAGCAGAGGAGAGACCCAGTACTTC. The entire variable domain, with the rest obtained from reference TRBV5-8 and TRBJ2-5, is as follows: EAGVTQSPTHLIKTRGQQATLRCSPISGHTSVYWYQQALGLGLQFLLWYDEGEERNRGNFPPRFSGRQFPNYSSELNVNALELEDSALYLCASRGETQYFGPGTRLLVL.

The gene calls are TRBV28 and TRBJ2-2; 8 bases are shared with TRBD2. With V trimmed by 4 bases and J by 1 base, 5 bases remained unmatched. Germline V lookup: CDR1 MDHEN, CDR2 SYDVKM. The CDR3 extends over 16 amino acids. CDR3 coding DNA: TGTGCCAGCAGTTCCCGGCTAGCGGGGAACACCGGGGAGCTGTTTTTT. Its translation is CASSSRLAGNTGELFF. Looking up the rest from reference TRBV28 and TRBJ2-2 gives the full variable domain: DVKVTQSSRYLVKRTGEKVFLECVQDMDHENMFWYRQDPGLGLRLIYFSYDVKMKEKGDIPEGYSVSREKKERFSLILESASTNQTSMYLCASSSRLAGNTGELFFGEGSRLTVL.

The chain is built from TRBV9 and TRBJ2-2; the D is unclear. Trimming took off 0 bases at V and 0 bases at J, with 6 bases between the two ends. The CDR3 contains 15 residues. CDR1 and CDR2 from the germline V gene are SGDLS and YYNGEE. The CDR3 DNA is TGTGCCAGCAGCGTAGGCAGGCCGAACACCGGGGAGCTGTTTTTT. This translates into CASSVGRPNTGELFF.

The V gene is TRBV28, the J gene TRBJ1-1; D gene uncertain. V was pared by 3 bases and J by 11 bases, with 22 bases between. CDR3 length: 15 residues. The germline CDR1 and CDR2 sequences are MDHEN and SYDVKM. The CDR3 coding sequence is TGTGCCAGCAGTTTCCGATGGGGAGGCTCCACTGGGGCTTTCTTT. Its protein product is CASSFRWGGSTGAFF.

V usage is TRBV27 and J usage is TRBJ2-2; 8 bases align to TRBD2. Germline V gives CDR1 MNHEY, CDR2 SMNVEV (reference sequence). This CDR3 region has 17 residues. V dropped 0 bases and J dropped 7; count of bases not matched to a gene: 10. CDR3 loop: CASSLSGSGKKVGELFF. The CDR3 DNA sequence: TGTGCCAGCAGTTTATCGGGTAGCGGGAAGAAAGTCGGGGAGCTGTTTTTT.

This clone occurred once. This sequence joins TRBV5-1 and TRBJ2-2; 8 positions match TRBD2. V lost 4 bases to trimming and J lost 5 bases; unmatched junction nucleotides: 7. This CDR3 comprises 15 residues. CDR1 SGHRS and CDR2 YFSETQ come from the germline V gene. Written as DNA, the CDR3 is TGCGCCAGCAGCCGAGGACTAGCAGCTACCGGGGAGCTGTTTTTT. Its translation is CASSRGLAATGELFF.

The chain joins TRBV5-8 to TRBJ1-5; D possibly corresponds to TRBD1 (5 bases). The V gene's germline CDR1 is SGHTS and CDR2 YDEGEE. V lost 4 bases and J 6 bases, leaving 11 bases between the germline ends. The CDR3 contains 13 residues. CDR3 sequence: CASSGAGGQPQHF. CDR3 nucleotides: TGTGCCAGCAGCGGGGCAGGAGGTCAGCCCCAGCATTTT.

V gene TRBV5-1 combines with J gene TRBJ2-2; D perhaps matches TRBD1 (6 bases). The germline CDR1 and CDR2 sequences are SGHRS and YFSETQ. Trimming took off 2 bases at V and 5 bases at J, with 16 bases between the two ends. The length of the CDR3 is 16 residues. CDR3 residues: CASSLAQGSRTGELFF. The CDR3 nucleotides read TGCGCCAGCAGCTTAGCACAGGGTAGTCGGACCGGGGAGCTGTTTTTT. Together with reference TRBV5-1 and TRBJ2-2, the CDR3 gives the full variable domain: KAGVTQTPRYLIKTRGQQVTLSCSPISGHRSVSWYQQTPGQGLQFLFEYFSETQRNKGNFPGRFSGRQFSNSRSEMNVSTLELGDSALYLCASSLAQGSRTGELFFGEGSRLTVL.

The chain couples TRBV7-2 to TRBJ1-1, with a weak D call TRBD1 (6 bases). Germline CDR1 and CDR2: SGHTA and FQGNSA. V dropped 6 bases and J dropped 1 base, with 9 bases sitting between them. This CDR3 spans 13 amino acids. CDR3: CASRPGQNTEAFF. CDR3 in DNA: TGTGCCAGCAGGCCGGGACAGAACACTGAAGCTTTCTTT.

For this clone: Other DNA sequences in the sample encode the same CDR3. The CDR3 here is CASSLGLAGVTDTQYF. DNA for the CDR3: TGCGCCAGCAGCTTGGGACTAGCGGGAGTCACAGATACGCAGTATTTT. The chain joins TRBV5-1 to TRBJ2-3, with TRBD2 identical over 12 bases. This CDR3 has 16 amino acids. Trimming cost V 0 bases and J 2 bases; bases outside gene matches: 1. Per germline, CDR1 SGHRS and CDR2 YFSETQ.

The CDR3 bases are TGTGCCAGCAGCTTAGCCGCTCTAGAGACCTCCTACGAGCAGTACTTC. Its translation: CASSLAALETSYEQYF. The rearrangement joins TRBV11-2 to TRBJ2-7; D uncertain. Between the trimmed V and J ends, which lost 1 base and 0 bases, there was a span of 13 bases. The germline V gene has CDR1 SGHAT and CDR2 FQNNGV. CDR3 length: 16 amino acids.

V is TRBV19 and J is TRBJ2-4, with D possibly matching TRBD2 (6 bases). Germline V gene lookup returns CDR1 LNHDA and CDR2 SQIVND (reference sequence). V lost 1 base to trimming and J lost 11 bases, with 6 bases between them. The CDR3 runs to 11 residues. The CDR3: CASSIGGVQYF. CDR3 DNA sequence: TGTGCCAGTAGTATAGGGGGGGTTCAGTACTTC.

A remark on this clone: Other nucleotide sequences in the sample specify the same CDR3. The chain couples TRBV18 to TRBJ2-5; D unclear. This CDR3 is built from 13 residues. V was clipped by 1 base and J by 4 bases, with 7 bases between them. Germline lookup yields CDR1 KGHSH and CDR2 LQKENI. CDR3: CASSPLGGETQYF. The CDR3 DNA is TGTGCCAGCTCACCACTCGGTGGAGAGACCCAGTACTTC.

The chain couples TRBV6-1 to TRBJ2-7; possibly TRBD2 for D (6 bases). V was cut by 4 bases and J by 0 bases, with 13 bases left in between. Looked up from germline, CDR1 is MNHNS and CDR2 is SASEGT. The CDR3 totals 15 residues. The CDR3 here is CASSGRDPLSYEQYF. The CDR3, as DNA: TGTGCCAGCAGTGGGAGGGACCCCCTCTCCTACGAGCAGTACTTC.

V is TRBV2 and J is TRBJ2-7, with D possibly matching TRBD1 (6 bases). In germline, CDR1 is SNHLY, CDR2 FYNNEI. Trimming took 4 bases from V and 2 from J, leaving 15 bases between them. The CDR3 extends over 15 amino acids. The CDR3 coding sequence is TGTGCCAGCAGTGGGTTTGACAGGTCGACCTACGAGCAGTACTTC. It translates to CASSGFDRSTYEQYF.

In its sample, this clone was seen once. The V call is TRBV18, the J call TRBJ2-3, with TRBD2 matching over 14 bases. Looked up from germline, CDR1 is KGHSH and CDR2 is LQKENI. The CDR3 covers 15 residues. The V segment lost 5 bases and the J segment 7 bases; nucleotides outside the gene matches: 5. DNA of the CDR3: TGTGCCAGCTCAGAGGGACTAGCGGGAGATAATACGCAGTATTTT. Translating gives CASSEGLAGDNTQYF.

The rearrangement links TRBV9 to TRBJ2-1; 7 nucleotides line up with TRBD2. Germline V gene lookup returns CDR1 SGDLS and CDR2 YYNGEE. Trimming took 0 bases from V and 4 from J; bases not matched to a gene: 10. The CDR3 sequence is 17 residues long. The CDR3 nucleotides are TGTGCCAGCAGCGTAGCTAGACTAGCACCCCGGTACAATGAGCAGTTCTTC. It encodes CASSVARLAPRYNEQFF.

Notes on this clone: Other DNA sequences within the sample encode an identical CDR3. The chain joins TRBV5-1 to TRBJ2-7; 9 bases align to TRBD1. This CDR3 region has 15 residues. Germline V gene sequence: CDR1 SGHRS, CDR2 YFSETQ. The V segment lost 0 bases and the J segment 2 bases; nucleotides outside the gene matches: 3. The DNA for the CDR3 is TGCGCCAGCAGCTTGGGAGGGACAGGGACCTACGAGCAGTACTTC. Translated: CASSLGGTGTYEQYF.

V is TRBV7-9 and J is TRBJ2-3; D is ambiguous. CDR1 is SEHNR, CDR2 FQNEAQ, per germline (reference sequence). The CDR3 extends over 14 amino acids. V was trimmed by 1 base and J by 4 bases, leaving 9 bases between them. This CDR3 reads CASSLGLYPDTQYF. CDR3 in DNA: TGTGCCAGCAGCTTAGGTCTCTACCCAGATACGCAGTATTTT.

This sequence joins TRBV9 and TRBJ2-1, with TRBD1 matching 8 bases. The CDR3 extends over 15 amino acids. CDR1 and CDR2 (germline): SGDLS, YYNGEE. V shed 2 bases and J 9 bases; nucleotides not matched to a gene: 10. CDR3 coding DNA: TGTGCCAGCAGCGTTGGGGCAGGGGGCCAAGGTGAGCAGTTCTTC. This encodes CASSVGAGGQGEQFF.

The V and J genes are TRBV23-1 and TRBJ2-7, with no clear D. TRBV23-1 is identified as an open reading frame with a role that is uncertain. V was clipped by 3 bases and J by 3 bases, with 9 bases between them. The CDR3 spans 13 residues. The CDR3 loop is CASSQTHFYEQYF. The CDR3 coding sequence is TGCGCCAGCAGTCAGACCCATTTCTACGAGCAGTACTTC.

The chain employs TRBV2 and TRBJ1-5; no definite D call. This CDR3 has 13 amino acids. With 7 bases removed from V and 3 bases from J, the gap between germline ends came to 10 bases. Germline loops: CDR1 SNHLY, CDR2 FYNNEI. For the CDR3, the DNA is TGTGCCAGCACTGGAGGACCCAATCAGCCCCAGCATTTT. This translates into CASTGGPNQPQHF.

This chain connects TRBV30 to TRBJ1-1; the D is unclear. Looked up from germline, CDR1 is GTSNPN and CDR2 is SVGIG (reference sequence). This CDR3 comprises 13 residues. V was clipped by 2 bases and J by 3 bases, with 10 bases between them. The CDR3 spells CAWSMRRDTEAFF. CDR3 bases: TGTGCCTGGAGTATGAGACGGGACACTGAAGCTTTCTTT.

The chain carries TRBV12-5 and TRBJ2-1; D is unclear. V was clipped by 6 bases and J by 6 bases, with 12 bases between them. Germline assignment: CDR1 LGHNT and CDR2 FRNRAP. This CDR3 region has 13 residues. The CDR3 nucleotides are TGTGCTAGTGGCCCTGCTCGCGGCAATGAGCAGTTCTTC. This encodes CASGPARGNEQFF. Looking up the rest from reference TRBV12-5 and TRBJ2-1 gives the full variable domain: DARVTQTPRHKVTEMGQEVTMRCQPILGHNTVFWYRQTMMQGLELLAYFRNRAPLDDSGMPKDRFSAEMPDATLATLKIQPSEPRDSAVYFCASGPARGNEQFFGPGTRLTVL.

The V and J genes are TRBV9 and TRBJ1-3, with D hard to call. The CDR3 sequence is 14 residues long. Trimming removed 2 bases from V and 0 bases from J, with 6 bases in between. The V gene's germline CDR1 is SGDLS and CDR2 YYNGEE. In DNA, the CDR3 is TGTGCCAGCAGCGTGGAGTTCTCTGGAAACACCATATATTTT. This encodes CASSVEFSGNTIYF.

The genes are TRBV19 and TRBJ1-1, with 10 bases lining up with TRBD1. The CDR3 totals 15 residues. Per germline, CDR1 LNHDA and CDR2 SQIVND (reference sequence). Germline trimming cut 7 bases from V and 5 bases from J; bases unmatched to any gene: 10. The CDR3 region is CASTQDRGRFTEAFF. The CDR3 DNA is TGTGCCAGTACCCAGGACAGGGGGAGGTTTACTGAAGCTTTCTTT.

CDR3 loop: CASSPFMGGGNEQFF. Here the CDR3 DNA reads TGTGCCAGCAGCCCTTTCATGGGAGGGGGCAATGAGCAGTTCTTC. J is TRBJ2-1 and V is TRBV11-2; tentatively, D is TRBD2 (7 bases). V gave up 5 bases and J gave up 6 bases, with 17 bases separating them. Looked up from germline, CDR1 is SGHAT and CDR2 is FQNNGV. This CDR3 has 15 amino acids.

The chain links TRBV5-4 to TRBJ2-5; 10 nucleotides match TRBD2. V was pared by 3 bases and J by 1 base, with 6 bases of the junction left unmatched. The CDR3 has 16 residues. Germline CDR1 reads SGHNT; CDR2 reads YYREEE (reference sequence). CDR3 amino acids: CASSSKLAGIQETQYF. The CDR3 nucleotides are TGTGCCAGCAGCTCCAAACTAGCGGGAATCCAAGAGACCCAGTACTTC.

The chain carries TRBV5-1 and TRBJ2-1; D is undetermined. V lost 0 bases to trimming and J lost 8 bases, with 6 bases between them. In germline, CDR1 is SGHRS, CDR2 YFSETQ. The CDR3 consists of 12 residues. The chain's CDR3 is CASSLVWDEQFF. CDR3 in DNA: TGCGCCAGCAGCTTGGTGTGGGATGAGCAGTTCTTC.

This clone came up once. CDR3 nucleotide sequence: TGTGCCAGTGACAGTAGCTCCTACAATGAGCAGTTCTTC. Protein: CASDSSSYNEQFF. The V gene is TRBV28, the J gene TRBJ2-1; tentatively, D is TRBD1 (5 bases). Trimming removed 9 bases at V and 0 bases at J, with 9 bases between. The CDR3 contains 13 residues. Germline V gene sequence: CDR1 MDHEN, CDR2 SYDVKM.